This T cell receptor (beta chain) originates from a study of identical twins. Study-level points and caveats: Within twin pairs, the out-of-frame alpha sequences they shared showed excess low generation probability. Invariant populations such as MAIT and iNKT cells could partly muddle zero-insertion analyses. Instead of following the same donors, the conclusions were based on cross-sectional statistical analysis.

In this sample, this clonotype turned up many times. Antigen specificity is unknown. This CDR3 contains 13 residues. Deletions cut 10 bases from V and 3 bases from J, with 12 bases between. CDR1 is MNHNY, CDR2 SVGAGI, per germline (reference sequence). Each CDR3 protein is one row after TCRdb ran MiXCR on the 5' RACE reads. The sample carries a few hundred thousand distinct CDR3 sequences, 9.6% recorded once. These data were also filed under a second study, of yellow fever vaccine responses in identical twins.

The chain is built from TRBV6-6 and TRBJ2-2, with a possible D match to TRBD2 (5 bases). The sequence derives from a young woman in good health. Material: PBMCs. For the CDR3, the DNA is TGTGCCATGGGGAGTTCAGACACCGGGGAGCTGTTTTTT. Translation gives CAMGSSDTGELFF.